This T cell receptor (beta chain) was retrieved from a study of cytomegalovirus exposure and HLA in healthy donors. Looking at the study overall: The study's early data release held tens of millions of unique TCRs from HLA-typed donors.

PCR was performed using 60 Vbeta and 13 Jbeta primers. Some clones are missing from TCRdb's copy, which holds only in-frame ones; the method was immunoSEQ multiplex PCR. In the table there are over 150,000 clones, over 75% of which are singletons. The V and J ends lost 3 bases and 5 bases respectively, with 14 bases between them. Germline CDR1 and CDR2: LGHNA and YSLEER. The CDR3 is 15 residues long. This receptor was identified in a human donor in good health. The sequenced sample was PBMCs. The chain joins TRBV4-3 to TRBJ1-5; possibly TRBD1 for D (5 bases). The CDR3 coding sequence is TGCGCCAGCAGCCAGACCGACGGGGGAGATCAGCCCCAGCATTTT. Its translation is CASSQTDGGDQPQHF.